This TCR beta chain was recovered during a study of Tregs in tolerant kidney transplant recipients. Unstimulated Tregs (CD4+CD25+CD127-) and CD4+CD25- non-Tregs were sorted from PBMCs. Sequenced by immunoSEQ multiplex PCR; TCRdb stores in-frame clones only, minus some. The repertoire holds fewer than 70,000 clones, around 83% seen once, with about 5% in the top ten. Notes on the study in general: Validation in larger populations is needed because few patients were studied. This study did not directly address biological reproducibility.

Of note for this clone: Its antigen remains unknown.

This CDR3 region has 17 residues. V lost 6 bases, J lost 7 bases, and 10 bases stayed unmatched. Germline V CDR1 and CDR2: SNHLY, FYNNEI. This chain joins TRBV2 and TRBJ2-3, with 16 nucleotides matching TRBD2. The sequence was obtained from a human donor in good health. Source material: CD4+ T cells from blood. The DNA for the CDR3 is TGTGCCAGCAGCCTCAGGGGACTAGCGGGAGGGGGAAATACGCAGTATTTT. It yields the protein CASSLRGLAGGGNTQYF.